This entry lists 24 T cell receptor beta chains sequenced from one sample in a study of identical twins. TCRdb itself ran the 5' RACE reads through MiXCR, one entry per CDR3 protein. The sample holds roughly 630,000 distinct CDR3 sequences; just over 7% are singletons and the top ten take 1.6%. These sequences were also reported in another study, on yellow fever vaccine responses in identical twins.

Sequencing was carried out using PBMCs. The source is a woman aged 18-30 years in good health.

J is TRBJ2-1 and V is TRBV7-8; D uncertain. Germline V gene lookup returns CDR1 SGHVS and CDR2 FQNEAQ. CDR3 length: 14 residues. V lost 0 bases, J lost 7 bases, and 10 bases lay in between. CDR3 loop: CASSLAMAINEQFF. CDR3 DNA sequence: TGTGCCAGCAGCTTAGCGATGGCGATAAATGAGCAGTTCTTC.

There are a few counts of this clonotype. The J gene is TRBJ2-1, the V gene TRBV5-6; D is perhaps TRBD2 (5 bases). Germline V gene lookup returns CDR1 SGHDT and CDR2 YYEEEE. Trimming removed 4 bases from V and 1 base from J, with 12 bases in between. The CDR3 extends over 15 amino acids. CDR3 bases: TGTGCCAGCAGCGCGGAGTCGGGGTCCTACAATGAGCAGTTCTTC. This codes for CASSAESGSYNEQFF.

This clonotype was detected a few times. The chain carries TRBV7-9 and TRBJ1-1; TRBD1 agrees at 9 bases. Germline CDR1 is SEHNR and CDR2 is FQNEAQ (reference sequence). There are 15 residues in the CDR3. The V segment lost 5 bases and the J segment 1 base; nucleotides outside the gene matches: 5. CDR3: CASSHGQGKNTEAFF. The CDR3 DNA reads as TGTGCCAGCAGCCACGGACAGGGGAAGAACACTGAAGCTTTCTTT.

This clonotype was observed a few times. The chain is built from TRBV7-6 and TRBJ1-4; D gene unclear. The germline V gene encodes CDR1 SGHVS and CDR2 FNYEAQ. This CDR3 has 13 amino acids. Trimming left V 1 base short and J 7 bases short, with 7 bases between. CDR3 sequence: CASSLGQLEKLFF. The CDR3 DNA sequence: TGTGCCAGCAGCTTAGGGCAGCTTGAAAAACTGTTTTTT.

The CDR3 DNA reads TGTGCCAGCAGCCGGGACTGGGATGGCGGGGAGCTGTTTTTT. It yields the protein CASSRDWDGGELFF. The chain recombines TRBV12-3 or TRBV12-4 with TRBJ2-2, with D possibly being TRBD2 (6 bases). The CDR3 consists of 14 residues. Deletions cut 6 bases from V and 7 bases from J, with 15 bases between.

This clonotype was found many times. The V gene is TRBV12-3 or TRBV12-4, the J gene TRBJ2-6; D gene uncertain. V was pared by 3 bases and J by 1 base, with 7 bases between. This CDR3 is built from 15 residues. CDR3 protein: CASSFWGSGANVLTF. The CDR3 nucleotides read TGTGCCAGCAGTTTTTGGGGTTCTGGGGCCAACGTCCTGACTTTC.

This clonotype was counted ten times or more. V usage is TRBV6-5 and J usage is TRBJ1-1; D remains ambiguous. CDR3 length: 15 residues. Germline-derived CDR1 and CDR2 are MNHEY and SVGAGI. Trimming cost V 0 bases and J 4 bases, with 12 bases left between them. The CDR3 loop reads CASSYSGGKGTEAFF. In DNA form, the CDR3 reads TGTGCCAGCAGTTACTCAGGAGGGAAGGGCACTGAAGCTTTCTTT.

In its sample, this clonotype was seen a few times. The genes are TRBV11-2 and TRBJ2-5, with 10 nucleotides matching TRBD2. Germline CDR1 reads SGHAT; CDR2 reads FQNNGV. CDR3 length equals 13 residues. Trimming cost V 7 bases and J 3 bases; bases outside gene matches: 2. The CDR3 DNA follows: TGTGCCAGCACCCTAGCGGGAGAAGAGACCCAGTACTTC. This encodes CASTLAGEETQYF.

This clonotype occurred a few times. The J gene is TRBJ1-2, the V gene TRBV20-1, with D uncertain. CDR1 DFQATT and CDR2 SNEGSKA come from the germline V gene (reference sequence). There are 12 residues in the CDR3. Trimming shortened V by 3 bases and J by 2 bases, and 7 bases separated the two germline ends. CDR3 protein: CSASLRNYGYTF. CDR3 DNA: TGCAGTGCTAGCCTCCGAAACTATGGCTACACCTTC.

This clonotype was seen ten or more times. V usage is TRBV5-1 and J usage is TRBJ1-5; D gene unclear. CDR1 SGHRS and CDR2 YFSETQ come from the germline V gene. V lost 0 bases and J lost 7, with 8 bases in between. The CDR3 is 13 amino acids. CDR3 nucleotides: TGCGCCAGCAGCTTGGAATCGGGCCAGCCCCAGCATTTT. Encoded protein: CASSLESGQPQHF.

This clonotype has more than one count but fewer than ten. The chain couples TRBV6-5 to TRBJ1-2; no clear D gene. Trimming cost V 4 bases and J 6 bases, with 18 bases left between them. The CDR3 is made up of 15 amino acids. Germline CDR1 reads MNHEY; CDR2 reads SVGAGI. CDR3 protein: CASSLNKNGRNGYTF. In DNA form, the CDR3 reads TGTGCCAGCAGTTTAAATAAAAACGGACGGAATGGCTACACCTTC.

With respect to this clonotype: A much larger clone differs by one base, so this may be a read error. The chain joins TRBV27 to TRBJ2-7; a weak D match, TRBD1 (6 bases). Trimming shortened V by 5 bases and J by 12 bases, and 14 bases separated the two germline ends. The germline V gene has CDR1 MNHEY and CDR2 SMNVEV (reference sequence). The CDR3 runs 11 residues. This CDR3 reads CASSQDRGRYF. The CDR3 bases are TGTGCCAGCAGTCAGGACAGAGGCCGGTACTTC.

The sample holds a few counts of this clonotype. This chain uses TRBV7-2 with TRBJ2-7; D may be TRBD1 (6 bases). Germline V gene data show CDR1 as SGHTA and CDR2 as FQGNSA. The CDR3 has 13 residues. The V and J ends lost 5 bases and 4 bases respectively, with 12 bases between them. The CDR3 loop reads CASSLNREYEQYV. CDR3 sequence (DNA): TGTGCCAGCAGCCTCAACAGGGAATACGAGCAGTACGTC.

The chain couples TRBV24-1 to TRBJ2-3; a possible D gene is TRBD1 (6 bases). Trimming left V 6 bases short and J 6 bases short, with 9 bases between. This CDR3 is built from 12 residues. Germline V gives CDR1 KGHDR, CDR2 SFDVKD. The DNA for the CDR3 is TGTGCCACCAGTCTAAGGGGGGATACGCAGTATTTT. It yields the protein CATSLRGDTQYF.

The sample holds a few counts of this clonotype. The chain combines TRBV5-1 with TRBJ1-1, with 9 bases identical to TRBD1. The CDR3 runs 16 residues. J lost 5 bases, V lost 4 bases, and 12 bases had no gene match. From germline, CDR1 is SGHRS and CDR2 YFSETQ. The CDR3 nucleotides are TGCGCCAGCAGCCGTACGGGGACAGGGATCGATACTGAAGCTTTCTTT. This codes for CASSRTGTGIDTEAFF.

This clonotype was seen ten or more times. The chain couples TRBV2 to TRBJ2-7, with 7 nucleotides matching TRBD1. Per germline, CDR1 SNHLY and CDR2 FYNNEI. V lost 5 bases and J lost 5; bases outside the gene matches: 6. This CDR3 has 13 amino acids. The CDR3 region has the DNA TGTGCCAGCAGTCGACAGGGTCTCGACGAGCAGTACGTC. This sequence encodes CASSRQGLDEQYV.

Only a few counts were recorded for this clonotype. The rearrangement joins TRBV3-1 to TRBJ2-5; D ambiguous. The CDR3 runs to 12 residues. The germline V gene has CDR1 LGHDT and CDR2 YNNKEL (reference sequence). Trimming stripped 1 base from V and 6 bases from J, with 6 bases between. CDR3 protein: CASSQVGKTQYF. The CDR3 DNA reads TGTGCCAGCAGCCAAGTAGGAAAGACCCAGTACTTC.

V and J are TRBV6-2 or TRBV6-3 and TRBJ2-7; 8 bases are shared with TRBD1. Germline lookup yields CDR1 MNHEY and CDR2 SVGEGT. The J segment lost 0 bases and the V segment lost 5 bases, leaving 9 bases of the junction unmatched. The CDR3 extends over 16 amino acids. The DNA for the CDR3 is TGTGCCAGCAGTCATCCGGGACAGGCCACCTCCTACGAGCAGTACGTC. Its translation: CASSHPGQATSYEQYV.

In its sample, this clonotype was seen a few times. The gene calls are TRBV20-1 and TRBJ1-2, with D perhaps TRBD1 (6 bases). The CDR3 covers 14 residues. Deletions cut 2 bases from V and 0 bases from J, with 10 bases between. Germline CDR1 reads DFQATT; CDR2 reads SNEGSKA (reference sequence). CDR3 sequence reads: CSARLQGTNYGYTF. The DNA of the CDR3 is TGCAGTGCTAGATTACAGGGAACTAACTATGGCTACACCTTC.

The chain recombines TRBV3-1 with TRBJ2-1; 8 nucleotides align to TRBD2. The trim removed 4 bases at V and 9 bases at J, leaving 5 bases unmatched. Germline CDR1 and CDR2: LGHDT and YNNKEL (reference sequence). The CDR3 loop spans 13 amino acids. CDR3 protein: CASSRTSGGEQFF. The CDR3 region has the DNA TGTGCCAGCAGCCGAACCAGCGGGGGTGAGCAGTTCTTC.

V and J are TRBV15 and TRBJ2-5; possibly TRBD1 for D (5 bases). This CDR3 spans 17 amino acids. Germline loops: CDR1 LNHNV, CDR2 YYDKDF (reference sequence). Between the trimmed V and J ends, which lost 0 bases and 5 bases, there was a span of 19 bases. The CDR3 reads CATSREGPTQGWETQYF. The CDR3 region has the DNA TGTGCCACCAGCAGAGAAGGGCCAACCCAGGGATGGGAGACCCAGTACTTC.

This clonotype was counted ten times or more. J is TRBJ1-1 and V is TRBV12-3 or TRBV12-4, with a weak D call TRBD1 (5 bases). The CDR3 consists of 12 residues. The V and J ends lost 6 bases and 4 bases respectively, with 9 bases between them. The CDR3 coding sequence is TGTGCCAGCAGCCCCGGGGGCACTGAAGCTTTCTTT. This codes for CASSPGGTEAFF.

The chain recombines TRBV14 with TRBJ1-1; D is uncertain. This CDR3 has 17 amino acids. Trimming stripped 4 bases from V and 1 base from J, with 19 bases between. Per germline, CDR1 SGHDN and CDR2 FVKESK. The CDR3 region is CASSPLLGGMTNTEAFF. CDR3 nucleotides: TGTGCCAGCAGCCCGCTCTTGGGAGGCATGACGAACACTGAAGCTTTCTTT. The whole variable domain, remainder taken from reference TRBV14 and TRBJ1-1, is EAGVTQFPSHSVIEKGQTVTLRCDPISGHDNLYWYRRVMGKEIKFLLHFVKESKQDESGMPNNRFLAERTGGTYSTLKVQPAELEDSGVYFCASSPLLGGMTNTEAFFGQGTRLTVV.

CDR3 residues: CSVPQGEQQFF. CDR3 sequence (DNA): TGCAGCGTTCCGCAGGGGGAGCAGCAGTTCTTC. The rearrangement links TRBV29-1 to TRBJ2-1; the match to TRBD1 covers 7 bases. Germline-derived CDR1 and CDR2 are SQVTM and ANQGSEA. This CDR3 is 11 amino acids long. V lost 5 bases, J lost 11 bases, and 6 bases stayed unmatched.